Below, 2 T cell receptor beta chains from the same sample are listed, as sequenced in a study of T cell repertoires in cytomegalovirus infection. TCRdb re-called the reads through MiXCR, storing one row per CDR3 protein. The table includes around 170,000 distinct CDR3 sequences, 17% detected once. The source material was CD8+ T cells from PBMCs. These receptors were taken from a human donor in good health (CMV status not recorded). Some clones in this sample may be carry-over from other donors' samples.

The chain combines TRBV7-9 with TRBJ2-1, with D unclear. Germline V gene data show CDR1 as SEHNR and CDR2 as FQNEAQ (reference sequence). Trimming removed 1 base at V and 0 bases at J, with 19 bases between. The CDR3 loop spans 19 amino acids. The CDR3 sequence: CASSLGTSLASSSYNEQFF. As DNA, the CDR3 is TGTGCCAGCAGCTTAGGGACGAGTCTCGCCAGCAGCTCCTACAATGAGCAGTTCTTC.

The chain uses TRBV20-1 and TRBJ1-2; 7 nucleotides line up with TRBD1. Trimming took 2 bases from V and 3 from J; bases not matched to a gene: 3. CDR3 size: 13 residues. Looked up from germline, CDR1 is DFQATT and CDR2 is SNEGSKA (reference sequence). CDR3 in DNA: TGCAGTGCTAGAAGTGGGACAGACTATGGCTACACCTTC. Protein: CSARSGTDYGYTF.